The present TCR beta chain was sequenced within a study of control samples from healthy donors and cancer patients. Sequencing was performed with immunoSEQ multiplex PCR; in TCRdb, only in-frame clones are kept and a portion is missing. The data contain about 130,000 clones, around nine tenths of them seen just once; the ten biggest clones take up around 2.3%. The CDR3 is made up of 16 amino acids. After removal of 5 bases from V and 5 bases from J, the junction contained 12 bases not matched to a gene. CDR1 LNHDA and CDR2 SQIVND come from the germline V gene (reference sequence). The TCR originated in a man aged 35 to 55 in good health. The chain has TRBV19 and TRBJ1-2; 9 nucleotides agree with TRBD1. Sample: blood. The CDR3 nucleotides are TGTGCCAGTAGTCCAAACCCGGGACAGGGAGAATATGGCTACACCTTC. This sequence encodes CASSPNPGQGEYGYTF.